This T cell receptor beta chain was identified in a study of naive CD8 T cells in extremely preterm neonates. Cord blood came from elective full-term cesareans at roughly 37-41 weeks without labor or membrane rupture. Data came from immunoSEQ multiplex PCR; TCRdb stores just in-frame clones and leaves some out. Of a few thousand clones listed, around 97% are singletons. Germline CDR1 and CDR2: MNHEY and SVGAGI. V was shortened by 5 bases and J by 11 bases, with 24 bases between the two germline ends. This CDR3 region has 15 residues. The material sequenced was naive CD8+ T cells from cord blood. This TCR derives from a newborn in good health. The chain employs TRBV6-5 and TRBJ1-1; unclear D gene. CDR3 nucleotides: TGTGCCAGCAGTCTCACCCCCTCAGCCTCCGGGTTGGCTTTCTTT. Translated: CASSLTPSASGLAFF.